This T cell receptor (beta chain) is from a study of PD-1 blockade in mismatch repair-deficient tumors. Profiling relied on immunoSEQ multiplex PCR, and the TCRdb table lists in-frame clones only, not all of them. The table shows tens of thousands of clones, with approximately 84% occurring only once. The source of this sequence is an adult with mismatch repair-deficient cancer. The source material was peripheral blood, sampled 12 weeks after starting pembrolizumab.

The chain's CDR3 is CATRGLAVSYEQYF. The CDR3 DNA sequence: TGTGCCACCCGGGGGCTAGCGGTTTCCTACGAGCAGTACTTC. V usage is TRBV6-5 and J usage is TRBJ2-7; D is perhaps TRBD2 (7 bases). The germline gives CDR1 MNHEY, CDR2 SVGAGI. V was shortened by 10 bases and J by 1 base, with 17 bases between the two germline ends. CDR3 size: 14 residues.